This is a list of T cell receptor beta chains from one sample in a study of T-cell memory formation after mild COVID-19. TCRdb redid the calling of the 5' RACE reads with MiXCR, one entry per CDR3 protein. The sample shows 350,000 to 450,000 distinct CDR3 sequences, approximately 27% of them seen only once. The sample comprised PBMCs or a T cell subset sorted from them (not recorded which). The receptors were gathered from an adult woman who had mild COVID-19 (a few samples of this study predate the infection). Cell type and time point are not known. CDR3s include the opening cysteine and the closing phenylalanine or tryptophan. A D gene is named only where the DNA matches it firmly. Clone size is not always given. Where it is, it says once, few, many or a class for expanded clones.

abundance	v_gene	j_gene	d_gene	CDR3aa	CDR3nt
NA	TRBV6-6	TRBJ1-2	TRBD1	CASSYAQGAYGYTF	TGTGCCAGCAGTTACGCCCAGGGGGCCTATGGCTACACCTTC
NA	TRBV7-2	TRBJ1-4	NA	CASSLKRHAEKLFF	TGTGCCAGCAGCTTAAAACGACATGCTGAAAAACTGTTTTTT
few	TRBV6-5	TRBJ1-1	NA	CASTSNRAGTEAFF	TGTGCCAGCACAAGTAACAGGGCTGGAACTGAAGCTTTCTTT
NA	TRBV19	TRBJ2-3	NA	CASSSQGRVPSTDTQYF	TGTGCCAGTAGTTCGCAGGGAAGGGTGCCTAGCACAGATACGCAGTATTTT
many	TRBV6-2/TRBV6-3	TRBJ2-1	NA	CASRTGGSSYNEQFF	TGTGCCAGCAGGACAGGTGGGAGCTCCTACAATGAGCAGTTCTTC
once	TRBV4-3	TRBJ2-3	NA	CASSQDIAGSTDTQYF	TGCGCCAGCAGCCAAGATATCGCGGGGAGCACAGATACGCAGTATTTT
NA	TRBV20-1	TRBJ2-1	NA	CSASGSGNEQFF	TGCAGTGCTAGCGGGAGCGGAAATGAGCAGTTCTTC
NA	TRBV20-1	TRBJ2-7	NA	CSASRGRSYEQYF	TGCAGTGCTAGTCGGGGCAGATCCTACGAGCAGTACTTC
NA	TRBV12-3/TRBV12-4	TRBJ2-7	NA	CASSTAWDGSYEQYF	TGTGCCAGCAGTACCGCCTGGGACGGATCCTACGAGCAGTACTTC
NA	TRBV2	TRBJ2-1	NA	CASRTVEGYNEQFF	TGTGCCAGCAGAACTGTAGAGGGCTACAATGAGCAGTTCTTC
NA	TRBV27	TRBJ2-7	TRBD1	CASSLSGTGPYEQYF	TGTGCCAGCAGTTTATCCGGGACAGGTCCCTACGAGCAGTACTTC
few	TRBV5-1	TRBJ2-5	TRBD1	CASSLSGTGAETQYF	TGCGCCAGCAGCTTATCCGGGACAGGGGCAGAGACCCAGTACTTC
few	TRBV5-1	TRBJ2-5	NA	CASSFPERQETQYF	TGCGCCAGCAGCTTTCCCGAGCGCCAAGAGACCCAGTACTTC
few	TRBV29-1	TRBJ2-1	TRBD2	CSAETSRPEQFF	TGCAGCGCCGAGACTAGCAGGCCTGAGCAGTTCTTC
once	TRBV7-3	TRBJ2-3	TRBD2	CASSLGLPAFDTQYF	TGTGCCAGCAGCTTGGGACTACCCGCCTTCGATACGCAGTATTTT
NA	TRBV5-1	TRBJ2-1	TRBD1	CASSRGQGLEQFF	TGCGCCAGCAGCAGGGGACAGGGGCTTGAGCAGTTCTTC
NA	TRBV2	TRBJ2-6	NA	CASIQSSGANVLTF	TGTGCCAGCATCCAGTCCTCTGGGGCCAACGTCCTGACTTTC
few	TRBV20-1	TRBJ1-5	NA	CSAAGGNQPQHF	TGCAGTGCTGCAGGAGGCAATCAGCCCCAGCATTTT
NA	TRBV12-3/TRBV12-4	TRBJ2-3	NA	CASSLGQGPDTQYF	TGTGCCAGCAGTTTGGGGCAGGGTCCAGATACGCAGTATTTT
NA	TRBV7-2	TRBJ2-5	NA	CASSPGLYQETQYF	TGTGCCAGCAGCCCGGGACTGTACCAAGAGACCCAGTACTTC
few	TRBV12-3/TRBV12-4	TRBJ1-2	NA	CASSLNAYGYTF	TGTGCCAGCAGTTTAAATGCCTATGGCTACACCTTC
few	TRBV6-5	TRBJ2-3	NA	CASRLASTDTQYF	TGTGCCAGCAGACTCGCTAGCACAGATACGCAGTATTTT
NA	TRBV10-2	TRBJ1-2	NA	CASSGAGNYGYTF	TGCGCCAGCAGTGGGGCAGGCAACTATGGCTACACCTTC
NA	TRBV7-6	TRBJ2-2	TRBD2	CASSLELAGLNTGELFF	TGTGCCAGCAGCTTAGAGTTAGCGGGATTGAACACCGGGGAGCTGTTTTTT
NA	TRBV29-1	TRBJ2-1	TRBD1	CSVGDRGENEQFF	TGCAGCGTTGGAGACAGGGGGGAAAATGAGCAGTTCTTC
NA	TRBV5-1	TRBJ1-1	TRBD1	CASSQRQGALNTEAFF	TGCGCCAGCAGTCAACGACAGGGGGCCCTGAACACTGAAGCTTTCTTT
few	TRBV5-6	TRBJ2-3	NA	CASSLSSVAQYF	TGTGCCAGCAGCTTGTCTTCCGTCGCGCAGTATTTT
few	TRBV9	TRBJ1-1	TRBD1	CASSFGQGSTEAFF	TGTGCCAGCAGCTTTGGACAGGGGAGTACTGAAGCTTTCTTT
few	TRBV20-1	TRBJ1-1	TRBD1	CSARTGTNTEAFF	TGCAGTGCACGGACAGGGACGAACACTGAAGCTTTCTTT
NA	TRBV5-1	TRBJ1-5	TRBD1	CASSPQGEVQPQHF	TGCGCCAGCAGTCCCCAGGGGGAAGTTCAGCCCCAGCATTTT
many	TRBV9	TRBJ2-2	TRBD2	CASSPRDYRTGELFF	TGTGCCAGCAGCCCCCGGGACTACCGCACCGGGGAGCTGTTTTTT
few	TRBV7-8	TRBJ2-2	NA	CASMRQAPTGELFF	TGTGCCAGCATGCGGCAGGCCCCCACCGGGGAGCTGTTTTTT
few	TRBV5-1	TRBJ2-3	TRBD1	CASSLSPDRDTDTQYF	TGCGCCAGCAGCTTATCGCCGGACAGGGACACAGATACGCAGTATTTT
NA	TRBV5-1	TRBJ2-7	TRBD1	CASSFGGTGSSYEQYF	TGCGCCAGCAGCTTCGGCGGGACAGGGAGCTCCTACGAGCAGTACTTC
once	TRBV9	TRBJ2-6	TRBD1	CASSVGGQLSGANVLTF	TGTGCCAGCAGCGTAGGGGGACAGCTTTCTGGGGCCAACGTCCTGACTTTC
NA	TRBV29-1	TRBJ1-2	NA	CSVVRDLSSGYTF	TGCAGCGTTGTAAGGGACCTTTCATCCGGCTACACCTTC
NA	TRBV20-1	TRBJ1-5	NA	CSARAATLDNQPQHF	TGCAGTGCTAGAGCCGCGACCTTGGACAATCAGCCCCAGCATTTT
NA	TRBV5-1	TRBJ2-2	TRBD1	CASSPDRGFTGELFF	TGCGCCAGCAGCCCGGACAGGGGTTTCACCGGGGAGCTGTTTTTT
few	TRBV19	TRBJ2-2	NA	CASSWGRRSTGELFF	TGTGCCAGTAGTTGGGGGAGGAGGAGCACCGGGGAGCTGTTTTTT
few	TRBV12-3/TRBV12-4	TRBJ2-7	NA	CASSLGKRSAASSYEQYF	TGTGCCAGCAGTTTGGGTAAGAGATCGGCTGCGAGCTCCTACGAGCAGTACTTC
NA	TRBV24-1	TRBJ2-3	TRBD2	CATSDPGLAGADTQYF	TGTGCCACCAGTGATCCGGGACTAGCGGGCGCAGATACGCAGTATTTT
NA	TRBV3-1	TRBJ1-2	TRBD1	CASSQVNTGGGDGYTF	TGTGCCAGCAGCCAAGTAAACACAGGGGGCGGAGATGGCTACACCTTC
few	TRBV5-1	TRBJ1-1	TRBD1	CASSVTGGADTEAFF	TGCGCCAGCAGCGTTACAGGGGGCGCGGACACTGAAGCTTTCTTT